The source of this T cell receptor beta chain is a study of Ad26.COV2.S vaccination and SARS-CoV-2 variants. As for treatment: about 20 received Ad26.COV2.S at low or high dose, single or two shots; about 5 received placebo; per-sample allocation not given. Collection of samples fell on day 63 after the first vaccine or placebo injection. What was given as vaccine was an Ad26 vector encoding Wuhan-strain SARS-CoV-2 spike. Sequencing used immunoSEQ multiplex PCR; TCRdb keeps in-frame clones, though not all of them. The sample gives about 480,000 clones, around nine tenths of which show up once; around 13% is in the top ten. Study results and caveats: Breadth, reportedly substantial, characterized the spike-specific CD8+ and CD4+ T cell responses after vaccination. Analytic work on TCR breadth and depth might have understated the full extent of total T cell responses. Placebo recipients showed lower spike-specific TCR breadth than vaccinees.

This clone has more than one count but fewer than ten. What it recognizes is unknown. The receptor was derived from a person aged 18-60 years who received the Ad26.COV2.S COVID-19 vaccine or a placebo. The sequenced sample was peripheral blood, obtained in a trial of Ad26.COV2.S vaccine versus placebo.

CDR3 in DNA: TGTGCCAGCAGGACTACTAGTGGCACGCAGTATTTT. As protein: CASRTTSGTQYF. The genes are TRBV12-3 or TRBV12-4 and TRBJ2-3, with D possibly matching TRBD2 (5 bases). The CDR3 loop spans 12 amino acids. V gave up 6 bases and J gave up 9 bases, with 13 bases separating them.